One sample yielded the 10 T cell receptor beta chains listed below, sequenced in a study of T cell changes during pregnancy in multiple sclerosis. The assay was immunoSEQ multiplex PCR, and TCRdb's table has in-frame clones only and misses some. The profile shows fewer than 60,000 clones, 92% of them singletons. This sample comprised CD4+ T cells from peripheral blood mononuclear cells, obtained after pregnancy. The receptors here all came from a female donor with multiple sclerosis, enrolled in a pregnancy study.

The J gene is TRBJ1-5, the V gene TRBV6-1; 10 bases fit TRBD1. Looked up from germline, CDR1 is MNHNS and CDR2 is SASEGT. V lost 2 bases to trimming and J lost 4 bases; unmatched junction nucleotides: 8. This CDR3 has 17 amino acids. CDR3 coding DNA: TGTGCCAGCAGTGAACTCATTGGGACAGGGGAGAATCAGCCCCAGCATTTT. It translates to CASSELIGTGENQPQHF.

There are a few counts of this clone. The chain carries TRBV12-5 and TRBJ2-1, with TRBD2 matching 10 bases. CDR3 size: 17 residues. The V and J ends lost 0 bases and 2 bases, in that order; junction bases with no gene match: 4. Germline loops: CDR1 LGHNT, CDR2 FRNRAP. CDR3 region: CASGLVLAGGTYNEQFF. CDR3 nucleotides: TGTGCTAGTGGTTTGGTATTAGCGGGGGGAACCTACAATGAGCAGTTCTTC.

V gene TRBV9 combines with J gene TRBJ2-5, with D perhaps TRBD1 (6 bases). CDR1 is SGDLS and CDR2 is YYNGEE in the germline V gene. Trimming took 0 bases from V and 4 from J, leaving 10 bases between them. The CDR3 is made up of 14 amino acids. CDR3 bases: TGTGCCAGCAGCGTAGGAATAGGGGGAGAGACCCAGTACTTC. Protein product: CASSVGIGGETQYF.

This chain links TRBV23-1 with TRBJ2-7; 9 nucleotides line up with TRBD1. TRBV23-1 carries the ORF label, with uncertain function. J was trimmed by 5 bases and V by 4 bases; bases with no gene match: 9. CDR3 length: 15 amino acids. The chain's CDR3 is CASSLPATGGDEQYF. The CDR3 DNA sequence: TGCGCCAGCAGTCTACCAGCGACAGGGGGAGACGAGCAGTACTTC.

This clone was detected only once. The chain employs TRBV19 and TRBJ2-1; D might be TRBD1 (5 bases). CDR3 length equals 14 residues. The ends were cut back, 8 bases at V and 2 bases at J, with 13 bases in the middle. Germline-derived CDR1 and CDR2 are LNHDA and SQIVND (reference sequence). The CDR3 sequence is CASSRLRAYNEQFF. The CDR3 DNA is TGTGCCAGTTCGCGGCTCAGGGCCTACAATGAGCAGTTCTTC.

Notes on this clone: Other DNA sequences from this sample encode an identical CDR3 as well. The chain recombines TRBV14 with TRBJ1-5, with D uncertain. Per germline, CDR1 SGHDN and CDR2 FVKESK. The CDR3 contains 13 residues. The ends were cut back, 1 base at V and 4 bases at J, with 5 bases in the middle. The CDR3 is CASSQGLNQPQHF. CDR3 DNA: TGTGCCAGCAGCCAAGGGCTGAATCAGCCCCAGCATTTT.

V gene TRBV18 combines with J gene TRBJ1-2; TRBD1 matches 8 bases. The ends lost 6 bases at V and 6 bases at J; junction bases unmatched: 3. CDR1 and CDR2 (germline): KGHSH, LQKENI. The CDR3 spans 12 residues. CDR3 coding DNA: TGTGCCAGCTCGATGGACAGGGATGGCTACACCTTC. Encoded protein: CASSMDRDGYTF.

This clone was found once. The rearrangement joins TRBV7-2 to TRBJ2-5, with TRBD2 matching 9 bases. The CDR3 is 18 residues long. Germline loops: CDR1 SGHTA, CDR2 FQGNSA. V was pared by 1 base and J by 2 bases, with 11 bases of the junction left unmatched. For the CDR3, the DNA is TGTGCCAGCAGCTTAGTTTTTAGCGGCGGGGGGGTGCAAGAGACCCAGTACTTC. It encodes CASSLVFSGGGVQETQYF.

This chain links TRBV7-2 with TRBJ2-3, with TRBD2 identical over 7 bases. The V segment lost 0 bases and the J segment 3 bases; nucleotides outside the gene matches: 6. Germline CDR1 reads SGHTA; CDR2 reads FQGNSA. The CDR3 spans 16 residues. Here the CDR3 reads CASSLAVAGGTDTQYF. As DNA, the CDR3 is TGTGCCAGCAGCTTAGCGGTAGCGGGTGGGACAGATACGCAGTATTTT. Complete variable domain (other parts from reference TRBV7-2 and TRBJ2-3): GAGVSQSPSNKVTEKGKDVELRCDPISGHTALYWYRQSLGQGLEFLIYFQGNSAPDKSGLPSDRFSAERTGGSVSTLTIQRTQQEDSAVYLCASSLAVAGGTDTQYFGPGTRLTVL.

In DNA, the CDR3 is TGTGCCAGCTCACCCCGGAGACTAGCGGGCTCCACAGATACGCAGTATTTT. Protein product: CASSPRRLAGSTDTQYF. This chain links TRBV18 with TRBJ2-3, with TRBD2 matching 10 bases. Germline CDR1 reads KGHSH; CDR2 reads LQKENI. There are 17 residues in the CDR3. Germline trimming cut 3 bases from V and 2 bases from J; bases unmatched to any gene: 8. Using reference TRBV18 and TRBJ2-3 for the parts outside the CDR3, the full variable domain is NAGVMQNPRHLVRRRGQEARLRCSPMKGHSHVYWYRQLPEEGLKFMVYLQKENIIDESGMPKERFSAEFPKEGPSILRIQQVVRGDSAAYFCASSPRRLAGSTDTQYFGPGTRLTVL.